One and the same sample provided the 29 T cell receptor beta chains below, sequenced in a study of T cell changes during pregnancy in multiple sclerosis. Sequenced by immunoSEQ multiplex PCR; TCRdb stores in-frame clones only, minus some. This sample has over 45,000 clones, with approximately 88% found just once. The sample here was CD4+ T cells from peripheral blood mononuclear cells, taken in the second trimester of pregnancy. These receptors all come from a female donor with multiple sclerosis, enrolled in a pregnancy study.

The chain joins TRBV11-3 to TRBJ2-3; D gene unclear. The germline V gene encodes CDR1 SGHNT and CDR2 YENEEA. V dropped 5 bases and J dropped 0 bases, with 12 bases sitting between them. The CDR3 sequence is 15 residues long. CDR3 nucleotide sequence: TGTGCCAGCAGCCCGCAAGCGTCTAGCACAGATACGCAGTATTTT. Amino acid sequence: CASSPQASSTDTQYF.

The rearrangement uses TRBV27 and TRBJ2-7; D call uncertain. Per the germline V gene, CDR1 is MNHEY and CDR2 is SMNVEV (reference sequence). V was trimmed by 6 bases and J by 0 bases, leaving 15 bases between them. The length of the CDR3 is 15 residues. CDR3 nucleotide sequence: TGTGCCAGCAGGCCCCGGCCACCTAGCTCCTACGAGCAGTACTTC. This codes for CASRPRPPSSYEQYF.

The J gene is TRBJ2-3, the V gene TRBV27, with 8 bases matching TRBD2. The CDR3 consists of 15 residues. From germline, CDR1 is MNHEY and CDR2 SMNVEV (reference sequence). V dropped 6 bases and J dropped 0; count of bases not matched to a gene: 5. CDR3 in amino acids: CASRRERESTDTQYF. DNA for the CDR3: TGTGCCAGCAGACGAGAGCGGGAGAGCACAGATACGCAGTATTTT.

The chain uses TRBV19 and TRBJ2-7; D is undetermined. V lost 0 bases to trimming and J lost 2 bases, with 8 bases between them. This CDR3 has 14 amino acids. CDR1 is LNHDA, CDR2 SQIVND, per germline (reference sequence). The CDR3 sequence is CASSIDHSAYEQYF. In DNA form, the CDR3 reads TGTGCCAGTAGTATAGATCACTCGGCCTACGAGCAGTACTTC.

The chain combines TRBV27 with TRBJ2-7; 8 nucleotides match TRBD1. Trimming took 5 bases from V and 3 from J; bases not matched to a gene: 9. Looked up from germline, CDR1 is MNHEY and CDR2 is SMNVEV (reference sequence). This CDR3 has 15 residues. CDR3 nucleotides: TGTGCCAGCAGTGCACGGACAGGGATCATCTACGAGCAGTACTTC. Protein sequence: CASSARTGIIYEQYF.

This clone was counted only a few times. V gene TRBV25-1 combines with J gene TRBJ2-3, with D possibly matching TRBD2 (6 bases). V was cut by 3 bases and J by 1 base, with 14 bases left in between. In germline, CDR1 is MGHDK, CDR2 SYGVNS. The CDR3 contains 16 residues. CDR3 residues: CASSDTRGTGTDTQYF. CDR3 nucleotide sequence: TGTGCCAGCAGTGATACGCGGGGTACTGGCACAGATACGCAGTATTTT. Variable domain in full (rest from reference TRBV25-1 and TRBJ2-3): EADIYQTPRYLVIGTGKKITLECSQTMGHDKMYWYQQDPGMELHLIHYSYGVNSTEKGDLSSESTVSRIRTEHFPLTLESARPSHTSQYLCASSDTRGTGTDTQYFGPGTRLTVL.

V usage is TRBV10-1 and J usage is TRBJ2-1, with 7 bases fitting TRBD2. The CDR3 consists of 15 residues. Germline V CDR1 and CDR2: WNHNN, SYGVQD (reference sequence). V lost 0 bases, J lost 7 bases, and 6 bases stayed unmatched. The CDR3 spells CASSESSGGRNEQFF. The CDR3 region has the DNA TGCGCCAGCAGTGAGTCGTCGGGGGGAAGGAATGAGCAGTTCTTC.

The rearrangement joins TRBV2 to TRBJ2-5; D remains unclear. V gave up 7 bases and J gave up 11 bases, with 14 bases separating them. The germline gives CDR1 SNHLY, CDR2 FYNNEI. The CDR3 loop spans 11 amino acids. CDR3 sequence: CASILTSIQYF. Here the CDR3 DNA reads TGTGCCAGCATCCTTACTTCAATACAGTACTTC.

V and J are TRBV6-1 and TRBJ2-1; no clear D. This CDR3 contains 13 residues. Between the trimmed V and J ends, which lost 3 bases and 8 bases, there was a span of 11 bases. From germline, CDR1 is MNHNS and CDR2 SASEGT. The CDR3 bases are TGTGCCAGCAGTGATCAAGCTTCGGATGAGCAGTTCTTC. Translation gives CASSDQASDEQFF.

CDR3 protein: CASSLAGLTNEKLFF. The CDR3 DNA follows: TGTGCCAGCAGCTTGGCAGGCCTCACTAATGAAAAACTGTTTTTT. The chain is built from TRBV5-4 and TRBJ1-4, with D uncertain. V lost 0 bases to trimming and J lost 2 bases, with 8 bases between them. Germline loops: CDR1 SGHNT, CDR2 YYREEE (reference sequence). There are 15 residues in the CDR3. Drawing the rest from reference TRBV5-4 and TRBJ1-4, the complete variable domain is ETGVTQSPTHLIKTRGQQVTLRCSSQSGHNTVSWYQQALGQGPQFIFQYYREEENGRGNFPPRFSGLQFPNYSSELNVNALELDDSALYLCASSLAGLTNEKLFFGSGTQLSVL.

The chain uses TRBV10-2 and TRBJ2-3; 9 nucleotides line up with TRBD2. The CDR3 is 15 amino acids. CDR1 and CDR2 from the germline V gene are WSHSY and SAAADI. Losses at the gene ends were 8 bases for V and 1 base for J; bases not matched to a gene: 7. The CDR3 sequence: CASSSSSGGTDTQYF. As DNA, the CDR3 is TGCGCCAGCTCCTCGTCTAGCGGGGGCACAGATACGCAGTATTTT.

The J gene is TRBJ1-2, the V gene TRBV5-5, with D possibly being TRBD1 (5 bases). CDR3 size: 14 residues. Between the trimmed V and J ends, which lost 1 base and 2 bases, there was a span of 9 bases. CDR1 is SGHKS, CDR2 YYEKEE, per germline (reference sequence). Here the CDR3 reads CASSLSTANYGYTF. In DNA form, the CDR3 reads TGTGCCAGCAGCTTGTCGACAGCGAACTATGGCTACACCTTC.

The chain links TRBV11-2 to TRBJ2-5; D is perhaps TRBD1 (6 bases). Trimming took off 2 bases at V and 4 bases at J, with 11 bases between the two ends. CDR1 is SGHAT, CDR2 FQNNGV, per germline. CDR3 length: 14 residues. In DNA, the CDR3 is TGTGCCAGCAGCTTACAGGGGTCGGTAGAGACCCAGTACTTC. Translating gives CASSLQGSVETQYF.

The chain has TRBV2 and TRBJ2-5, with 10 bases that match TRBD1. The CDR3 runs 15 residues. The J segment lost 4 bases and the V segment lost 5 bases, leaving 7 bases of the junction unmatched. Germline V lookup: CDR1 SNHLY, CDR2 FYNNEI. The CDR3 protein is CASSLDRGKSETQYF. CDR3 bases: TGTGCCAGCAGTCTGGACAGGGGGAAGTCAGAGACCCAGTACTTC.

This chain connects TRBV9 to TRBJ1-3; D not certain. The V gene lost 0 bases and the J gene lost 0 bases, with 4 bases spanning the gap. The CDR3 totals 14 residues. Germline values: CDR1 SGDLS, CDR2 YYNGEE. CDR3: CASSVDTSGNTIYF. Here the CDR3 DNA reads TGTGCCAGCAGCGTAGACACCTCTGGAAACACCATATATTTT.

This clone was picked up a small number of times. The rearrangement uses TRBV30 and TRBJ1-2; 9 bases match TRBD1. With V trimmed by 1 base and J by 8 bases, 8 bases remained unmatched. The CDR3 consists of 14 residues. Per the germline V gene, CDR1 is GTSNPN and CDR2 is SVGIG (reference sequence). This chain's CDR3 is CAWSETGGGVGYTF. The CDR3 DNA sequence: TGTGCCTGGAGTGAAACAGGGGGCGGAGTGGGCTACACCTTC.

The chain has TRBV10-2 and TRBJ2-7, with D perhaps matching TRBD2 (5 bases). CDR1 is WSHSY, CDR2 SAAADI, per germline. The V end lost 2 bases, the J end lost 2 bases, and 13 bases lay between the germline ends. This CDR3 contains 15 residues. For the CDR3, the DNA is TGCGCCAGCAGTGAGATAGGGCAGACTACCTACGAGCAGTACTTC. Translated, it gives CASSEIGQTTYEQYF.

The chain carries TRBV19 and TRBJ2-4, with 15 positions matching TRBD2. V lost 7 bases to trimming and J lost 2 bases; unmatched junction nucleotides: 9. The germline V gene has CDR1 LNHDA and CDR2 SQIVND (reference sequence). There are 18 residues in the CDR3. In DNA form, the CDR3 reads TGTGCCAGTACCCCAGGACTAGCGGGAGGGCCGTCCAAAAACATTCAGTACTTC. This encodes CASTPGLAGGPSKNIQYF.

The chain links TRBV5-1 to TRBJ2-7; weak D call: TRBD1 (5 bases). Trimming pared 4 bases from V and 6 bases from J, leaving 17 bases between. Germline-derived CDR1 and CDR2 are SGHRS and YFSETQ. CDR3 length: 14 amino acids. CDR3 nucleotides: TGCGCCAGCAGCCCCCTCGACAGTTTACGCGAGCAGTACTTC. It yields the protein CASSPLDSLREQYF.

V gene TRBV5-1 combines with J gene TRBJ2-5, with a weak D call TRBD2 (7 bases). Germline-derived CDR1 and CDR2 are SGHRS and YFSETQ. The V gene lost 4 bases and the J gene lost 5 bases, with 18 bases spanning the gap. The CDR3 has 15 amino acids. CDR3 residues: CASSPGRGARETQYF. CDR3 bases: TGCGCCAGCAGCCCAGGTCGGGGGGCGCGGGAGACCCAGTACTTC.

The rearrangement uses TRBV6-5 and TRBJ2-3, with unresolved D. CDR3 length: 16 residues. V lost 0 bases and J lost 2, with 12 bases in between. Germline assignment: CDR1 MNHEY and CDR2 SVGAGI. The CDR3 reads CASSYSRSVDTDTQYF. For the CDR3, the DNA is TGTGCCAGCAGTTACTCGAGAAGCGTTGACACAGATACGCAGTATTTT.

The chain is built from TRBV6-5 and TRBJ1-1; 9 nucleotides line up with TRBD1. Losses at the gene ends were 6 bases for V and 1 base for J; bases not matched to a gene: 6. Germline-derived CDR1 and CDR2 are MNHEY and SVGAGI. The CDR3 spans 15 residues. CDR3 coding DNA: TGTGCCAGCAGCCCTACAGGGGGCACGAACACTGAAGCTTTCTTT. It codes for CASSPTGGTNTEAFF.

This chain links TRBV7-3 with TRBJ2-1, with 7 bases identical to TRBD1. The CDR3 extends over 12 amino acids. Trimming at V came to 5 bases and at J to 7 bases, leaving 2 bases not matched to a gene. In germline, CDR1 is SGHTA, CDR2 FQGTGA. CDR3 protein: CASSLQGNEQFF. DNA for the CDR3: TGTGCCAGCAGCCTACAGGGGAATGAGCAGTTCTTC.

The V gene is TRBV28, the J gene TRBJ2-7; 13 nucleotides align to TRBD2. Germline V CDR1 and CDR2: MDHEN, SYDVKM. The CDR3 totals 14 residues. V shed 7 bases and J 3 bases; nucleotides not matched to a gene: 3. In DNA, the CDR3 is TGTGCCAGCACCGGGACTAGCGGGATCTACGAGCAGTACTTC. This sequence encodes CASTGTSGIYEQYF.

This chain joins TRBV5-4 and TRBJ2-3; 14 bases agree with TRBD2. Germline V gene sequence: CDR1 SGHNT, CDR2 YYREEE (reference sequence). The junction had 2 bases not matched to a gene; V was cut back by 3 bases and J by 5 bases. The CDR3 contains 15 residues. The CDR3 loop reads CASSWGLAGVDTQYF. The CDR3 DNA is TGTGCCAGCAGCTGGGGACTAGCGGGAGTAGATACGCAGTATTTT.

The chain is built from TRBV9 and TRBJ1-5; D possibly corresponds to TRBD1 (6 bases). The CDR3 consists of 14 residues. V was clipped by 3 bases and J by 5 bases, with 12 bases between them. Germline V lookup: CDR1 SGDLS, CDR2 YYNGEE. The CDR3 sequence: CASSARDTHQPQHF. The CDR3 region has the DNA TGTGCCAGCAGCGCTCGGGACACACATCAGCCCCAGCATTTT. Variable domain in full (rest from reference TRBV9 and TRBJ1-5): DSGVTQTPKHLITATGQRVTLRCSPRSGDLSVYWYQQSLDQGLQFLIQYYNGEERAKGNILERFSAQQFPDLHSELNLSSLELGDSALYFCASSARDTHQPQHFGDGTRLSIL.

This clone has a single count. This sequence joins TRBV28 and TRBJ2-5; TRBD1 aligns across 7 bases. Trimming at V came to 7 bases and at J to 3 bases, leaving 5 bases not matched to a gene. CDR3 size: 13 residues. The V gene's germline CDR1 is MDHEN and CDR2 SYDVKM. CDR3 bases: TGTGCCAGCAAGACAGGGAATAAAGAGACCCAGTACTTC. It codes for CASKTGNKETQYF. The whole variable domain, remainder taken from reference TRBV28 and TRBJ2-5, is DVKVTQSSRYLVKRTGEKVFLECVQDMDHENMFWYRQDPGLGLRLIYFSYDVKMKEKGDIPEGYSVSREKKERFSLILESASTNQTSMYLCASKTGNKETQYFGPGTRLLVL.

The CDR3 DNA reads as TGCGCCAGCAGCAGACAGGGTAGGAGAGGCACAGATACGCAGTATTTT. This gives the protein CASSRQGRRGTDTQYF. The V and J genes are TRBV5-1 and TRBJ2-3, with 7 bases lining up with TRBD1. Germline V gene lookup returns CDR1 SGHRS and CDR2 YFSETQ. Trimming cost V 4 bases and J 1 base; bases outside gene matches: 9. The CDR3 is 16 amino acids.

V and J are TRBV30 and TRBJ2-4; 7 bases agree with TRBD2. Per the germline V gene, CDR1 is GTSNPN and CDR2 is SVGIG (reference sequence). The CDR3 extends over 14 amino acids. J was trimmed by 3 bases and V by 4 bases; bases with no gene match: 6. CDR3 region: CAWKGRELKNIQYF. For the CDR3, the DNA is TGTGCCTGGAAGGGGCGGGAGCTCAAAAACATTCAGTACTTC.